This record looks at one TCR beta chain sequence and its context. No antigen is known for it. Generated by immunoSEQ multiplex PCR, the TCRdb table keeps only in-frame clones and is missing some. The table has about 160,000 clones, roughly 77% seen once; the top ten hold around 2%. This sample is drawn from a study of cytotoxic CD8 clonotypes in ibrutinib-treated CLL. Study background: The patient breakdown showed 10 to 12 relapsed/refractory and roughly 14 treatment-naive cases, with 17 IGHV unmutated. Response samples were obtained once patients had received a median 12 months of treatment, range 6 to 36.

This CDR3 is 12 amino acids long. Germline CDR1 and CDR2: MNHNS and SASEGT. V lost 8 bases, J lost 1 base, and 2 bases stayed unmatched. Study-wide results and caveats: Clonality was higher at baseline than in age-matched healthy donors and tracked circulating CD8+ T-cell counts. Before falling back toward baseline at progression, clonality had risen at the time of ibrutinib response.

This clonotype was sampled from a human donor with chronic lymphocytic leukemia. This chain uses TRBV6-1 with TRBJ2-7, with 7 bases lining up with TRBD1. Material: PBMCs, obtained after 12 months of ibrutinib treatment. The DNA of the CDR3 is TGTGCCAGCGAGGGACAGTCCTACGAGCAGTACTTC. It translates to CASEGQSYEQYF.